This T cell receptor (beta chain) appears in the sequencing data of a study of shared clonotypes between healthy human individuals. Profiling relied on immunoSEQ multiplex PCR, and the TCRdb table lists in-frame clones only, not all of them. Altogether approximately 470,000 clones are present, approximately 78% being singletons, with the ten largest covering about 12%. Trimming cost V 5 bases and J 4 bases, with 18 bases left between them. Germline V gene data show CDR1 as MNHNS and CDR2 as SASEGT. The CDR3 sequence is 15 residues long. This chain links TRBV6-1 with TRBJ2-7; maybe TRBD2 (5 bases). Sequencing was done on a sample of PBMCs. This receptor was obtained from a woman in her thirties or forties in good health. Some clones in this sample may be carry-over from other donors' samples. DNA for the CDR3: TGTGCCAGCAGTCCCCGACTACCCTGGGGATACGAGCAGTACTTC. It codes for CASSPRLPWGYEQYF.